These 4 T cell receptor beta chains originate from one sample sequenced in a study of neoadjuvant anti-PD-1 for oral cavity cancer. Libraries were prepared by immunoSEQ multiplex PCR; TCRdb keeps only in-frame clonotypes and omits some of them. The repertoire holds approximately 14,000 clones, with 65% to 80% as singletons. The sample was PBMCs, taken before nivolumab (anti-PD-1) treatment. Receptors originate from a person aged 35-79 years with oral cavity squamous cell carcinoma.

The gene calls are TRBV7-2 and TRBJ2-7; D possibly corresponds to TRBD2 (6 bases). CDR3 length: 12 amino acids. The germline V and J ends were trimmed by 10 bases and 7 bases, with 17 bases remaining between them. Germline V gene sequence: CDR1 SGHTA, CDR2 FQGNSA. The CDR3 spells CAIQTPTSEQYF. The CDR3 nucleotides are TGTGCCATCCAGACACCGACTAGTGAGCAGTACTTC.

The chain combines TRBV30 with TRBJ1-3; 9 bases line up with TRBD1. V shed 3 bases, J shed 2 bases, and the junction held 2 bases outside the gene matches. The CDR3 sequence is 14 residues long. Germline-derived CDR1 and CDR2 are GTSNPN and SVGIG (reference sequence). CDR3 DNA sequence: TGTGCCTGGAGAAGGGACAGGGCTGGAAACACCATATATTTT. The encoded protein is CAWRRDRAGNTIYF.

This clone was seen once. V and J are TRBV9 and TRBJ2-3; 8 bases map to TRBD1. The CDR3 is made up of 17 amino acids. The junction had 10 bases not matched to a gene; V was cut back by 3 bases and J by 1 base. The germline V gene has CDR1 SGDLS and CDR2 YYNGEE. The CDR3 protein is CASSAEGTGLRTDTQYF. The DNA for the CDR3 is TGTGCCAGCAGCGCCGAGGGGACAGGCCTCCGCACAGATACGCAGTATTTT.

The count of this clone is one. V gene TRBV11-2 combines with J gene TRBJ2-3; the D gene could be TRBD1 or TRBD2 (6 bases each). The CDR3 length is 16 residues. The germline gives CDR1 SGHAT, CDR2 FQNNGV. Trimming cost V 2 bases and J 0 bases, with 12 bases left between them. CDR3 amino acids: CASSLRLGGSTDTQYF. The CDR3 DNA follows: TGTGCCAGCAGCTTAAGGTTGGGGGGCAGCACAGATACGCAGTATTTT.